Shown below are 19 T cell receptor beta chains from a single sample sequenced in a study of molecular identifiers for immune sequencing clone quantification. TCRdb redid the calling of the PCR reads with MiXCR, one entry per CDR3 protein. The table has about 100,000 distinct CDR3 sequences, 30% to 35% seen once. Sequences were obtained from naive CD8+ T cells from blood, with Jurkat cell RNA spiked in. Subset reported: FACS-sorted CD8+CD4-CCR7+CD45RA+ naive T cells. The receptors stem from a human donor in good health. Some libraries in this study had Jurkat cell RNA spiked in.

The gene calls are TRBV7-9 and TRBJ2-1; D gene ambiguous. V was shortened by 0 bases and J by 10 bases, with 19 bases between the two germline ends. From germline, CDR1 is SEHNR and CDR2 FQNEAQ (reference sequence). This CDR3 is 16 amino acids long. DNA of the CDR3: TGTGCCAGCAGCTTAGCTCCGCAAAATCACAGAGAAGAGCAGTTCTTC. It encodes CASSLAPQNHREEQFF.

The sample holds a few counts of this clonotype. The J gene is TRBJ2-1, the V gene TRBV9; 7 bases line up with TRBD2. CDR1 and CDR2 (germline): SGDLS, YYNGEE. Unmatched junction bases numbered 10, after V lost 4 bases and J lost 0 bases. The CDR3 totals 17 residues. The CDR3 region is CASSLGLGGSSYNEQFF. CDR3 nucleotides: TGTGCCAGCAGCCTAGGATTGGGCGGGAGCTCCTACAATGAGCAGTTCTTC.

In its sample, this clonotype was seen many times. The chain couples TRBV7-9 to TRBJ2-3, with 14 bases aligning to TRBD2. Germline loops: CDR1 SEHNR, CDR2 FQNEAQ (reference sequence). After removal of 8 bases from V and 3 bases from J, the junction contained 4 bases not matched to a gene. This CDR3 comprises 15 residues. CDR3: CASGGLAGVTDTQYF. Written as DNA, the CDR3 is TGTGCCAGCGGGGGACTAGCGGGAGTTACAGATACGCAGTATTTT.

A remark on this clonotype: A much larger clone differs by one base, so this may be a read error. This chain connects TRBV28 to TRBJ2-7, with 9 positions matching TRBD2. CDR1 MDHEN and CDR2 SYDVKM come from the germline V gene. The CDR3 covers 18 residues. In DNA, the CDR3 is TGTGCCAGCAGTTTATTCCCCGGACTTGCTAGCGGGACCTACGAGCTGTACTTC. Amino acid sequence: CASSLFPGLASGTYELYF.

This clonotype has ten or more counts. The chain uses TRBV6-5 and TRBJ2-7, with D possibly being TRBD2 (5 bases). The V gene's germline CDR1 is MNHEY and CDR2 SVGAGI. The CDR3 is 11 residues long. Trimming removed 3 bases at V and 9 bases at J, with 9 bases between. In nucleotides, the CDR3 is TGTGCCAGCAGTTATTCGGGGTGGCAGTACTTC. It specifies CASSYSGWQYF.

This clonotype came up once. The V gene is TRBV7-2, the J gene TRBJ2-7, with a possible D match to TRBD1 (5 bases). There are 16 residues in the CDR3. V lost 4 bases, J lost 5 bases, and 21 bases lay in between. Germline CDR1 and CDR2: SGHTA and FQGNSA. The CDR3 loop reads CASSSDRTYSFDEQYF. CDR3 sequence (DNA): TGTGCCAGCAGCTCCGACAGAACCTACTCCTTCGACGAGCAGTACTTC.

This clonotype occurred many times. CDR3 sequence (DNA): TGTGCCAGCAGCGAGGTCGGGACGCACACTGAAGCTTTCTTT. Translated: CASSEVGTHTEAFF. V is TRBV5-6 and J is TRBJ1-1; D perhaps matches TRBD1 (5 bases). The V end lost 4 bases, the J end lost 3 bases, and 13 bases lay between the germline ends. The CDR3 sequence is 14 residues long. Germline lookup yields CDR1 SGHDT and CDR2 YYEEEE.

This clonotype was found a few times. The rearrangement joins TRBV10-3 to TRBJ2-1, with 10 bases aligning to TRBD2. Germline CDR1 ENHRY, CDR2 SYGVKD. Trimming cost V 2 bases and J 8 bases; bases outside gene matches: 12. The CDR3 has 17 residues. The CDR3 sequence is CAISEGIRASGSHEQFF. The CDR3 bases are TGTGCCATCAGTGAGGGGATACGGGCTAGCGGGAGTCATGAGCAGTTCTTC.

In its sample, this clonotype was seen many times. This chain links TRBV7-6 with TRBJ2-2; the match to TRBD2 covers 7 bases. CDR1 and CDR2 from the germline V gene are SGHVS and FNYEAQ. The CDR3 extends over 15 amino acids. The ends lost 5 bases at V and 5 bases at J; junction bases unmatched: 8. The CDR3 bases are TGTGCCAGCAGCCTAAGCGGGATAGCTACCGGGGAGCTGTTTTTT. Amino acids: CASSLSGIATGELFF.

On this clonotype itself: A much larger clone differs by one base, so this may be a read error. The CDR3 does not close with the conserved phenylalanine or tryptophan, likely indicating a read error. This chain uses TRBV12-3 or TRBV12-4 with TRBJ2-5; unclear D gene. The CDR3 has 11 residues. Trimming removed 6 bases from V and 3 bases from J, with 5 bases in between. Written as DNA, the CDR3 is TGTGCCAGCAGCCGAGAAGAGACCCAGTACCTC. Protein sequence: CASSREETQYL.

This clonotype was picked up many times. This chain uses TRBV12-3 or TRBV12-4 with TRBJ1-4; 8 bases are shared with TRBD1. This CDR3 region has 15 residues. With 5 bases clipped from V and 8 bases from J, the junction kept 10 bases outside the gene matches. The CDR3, as DNA: TGTGCCAGCAGTAATACAGACAGGGGTTCGGAAAAACTGTTTTTT. Encoded protein: CASSNTDRGSEKLFF.

Concerning this clonotype: This CDR3 is missing its conserved last phenylalanine or tryptophan, likely due to a read error. This chain connects TRBV6-6 to TRBJ2-2; D ambiguous. The CDR3 covers 12 residues. In germline, CDR1 is MNHNY, CDR2 SVGAGI (reference sequence). V shed 7 bases and J shed 1 base, with 4 bases lying between them. The CDR3 loop is CASIRNTGELFY. Here the CDR3 DNA reads TGTGCCAGCATCCGGAACACCGGGGAGCTGTTTTAT.

Concerning this clonotype itself: A read error may be the cause here, since a much bigger clone is one base away. The rearrangement joins TRBV28 to TRBJ1-5; maybe TRBD1 (6 bases). This CDR3 has 17 amino acids. CDR1 is MDHEN and CDR2 is SYDVKM in the germline V gene. V lost 5 bases to trimming and J lost 2 bases, with 19 bases between them. CDR3: CASSEQGEGYCNQPQHF. For the CDR3, the DNA is TGTGCCAGCAGTGAACAGGGAGAGGGTTATTGCAATCAGCCCCAGCATTTT.

This clonotype was observed a few times. The chain uses TRBV7-2 and TRBJ1-2; no firm D call. This CDR3 is 16 amino acids long. The V and J ends lost 5 bases and 0 bases respectively, with 16 bases between them. Germline lookup yields CDR1 SGHTA and CDR2 FQGNSA. The CDR3 loop is CASSPGLGPTNYGYTF. CDR3 DNA sequence: TGTGCCAGCAGCCCCGGACTGGGCCCAACTAACTATGGCTACACCTTC.

In this sample, this clonotype turned up a few times. The rearrangement links TRBV29-1 to TRBJ2-2; a possible D gene is TRBD1 (7 bases). The CDR3 is made up of 16 amino acids. CDR1 and CDR2 from the germline V gene are SQVTM and ANQGSEA. The V gene lost 0 bases and the J gene lost 2 bases, with 13 bases spanning the gap. CDR3: CSVEDPGGRNTGELFF. DNA of the CDR3: TGCAGCGTTGAAGATCCAGGGGGGCGAAACACCGGGGAGCTGTTTTTT.

This clonotype was detected a few times. Sequence at one end of the junction differs from germline and may be a read error. The rearrangement links TRBV5-4 to TRBJ1-5; a weak D match, TRBD1 (6 bases). Germline loops: CDR1 SGHNT, CDR2 YYREEE (reference sequence). The CDR3 sequence is 12 residues long. CDR3 coding DNA: TGTGCCAGCAGTTTGGACAGTCAGCCCCAGCATTTT. It codes for CASSLDSQPQHF.

This clonotype was found a few times. The V call is TRBV6-2 or TRBV6-3, the J call TRBJ2-1; D may match TRBD1 or TRBD2 (5 bases each). The CDR3 has 12 residues. V was clipped by 2 bases and J by 8 bases, with 7 bases between them. CDR1 MNHEY and CDR2 SVGEGT come from the germline V gene. The CDR3 is CASSYEGYEQFF. DNA of the CDR3: TGTGCCAGCAGTTACGAGGGGTATGAGCAGTTCTTC.

Details on this clonotype: A much larger clone sits a single nucleotide away, making a read error possible. This chain joins TRBV7-8 and TRBJ2-7, with D unresolved. In germline, CDR1 is SGHVS, CDR2 FQNEAQ. V lost 3 bases and J lost 3, with 15 bases in between. This CDR3 has 15 amino acids. CDR3 amino acids: CASSFRNLGYYEQYF. The CDR3 bases are TGTGCCAGCAGCTTCCGCAACCTTGGGTACTACGAGCAGTACTTC. Variable domain in full (rest from reference TRBV7-8 and TRBJ2-7): GAGVSQSPRYKVAKRGQDVALRCDPISGHVSLFWYQQALGQGPEFLTYFQNEAQLDKSGLPSDRFFAERPEGSVSTLKIQRTQQEDSAVYLCASSFRNLGYYEQYFGPGTRLTVT.

This clonotype was found many times. The CDR3 sequence: CASSNGLNTEAFF. The CDR3 coding sequence is TGTGCCAGCAGCAATGGTTTGAACACTGAAGCTTTCTTT. The chain links TRBV6-2 or TRBV6-3 to TRBJ1-1; no reliable D call. This CDR3 region has 13 residues. The germline V gene encodes CDR1 MNHEY and CDR2 SVGEGT. Trimming took 6 bases from V and 0 from J, leaving 8 bases between them.